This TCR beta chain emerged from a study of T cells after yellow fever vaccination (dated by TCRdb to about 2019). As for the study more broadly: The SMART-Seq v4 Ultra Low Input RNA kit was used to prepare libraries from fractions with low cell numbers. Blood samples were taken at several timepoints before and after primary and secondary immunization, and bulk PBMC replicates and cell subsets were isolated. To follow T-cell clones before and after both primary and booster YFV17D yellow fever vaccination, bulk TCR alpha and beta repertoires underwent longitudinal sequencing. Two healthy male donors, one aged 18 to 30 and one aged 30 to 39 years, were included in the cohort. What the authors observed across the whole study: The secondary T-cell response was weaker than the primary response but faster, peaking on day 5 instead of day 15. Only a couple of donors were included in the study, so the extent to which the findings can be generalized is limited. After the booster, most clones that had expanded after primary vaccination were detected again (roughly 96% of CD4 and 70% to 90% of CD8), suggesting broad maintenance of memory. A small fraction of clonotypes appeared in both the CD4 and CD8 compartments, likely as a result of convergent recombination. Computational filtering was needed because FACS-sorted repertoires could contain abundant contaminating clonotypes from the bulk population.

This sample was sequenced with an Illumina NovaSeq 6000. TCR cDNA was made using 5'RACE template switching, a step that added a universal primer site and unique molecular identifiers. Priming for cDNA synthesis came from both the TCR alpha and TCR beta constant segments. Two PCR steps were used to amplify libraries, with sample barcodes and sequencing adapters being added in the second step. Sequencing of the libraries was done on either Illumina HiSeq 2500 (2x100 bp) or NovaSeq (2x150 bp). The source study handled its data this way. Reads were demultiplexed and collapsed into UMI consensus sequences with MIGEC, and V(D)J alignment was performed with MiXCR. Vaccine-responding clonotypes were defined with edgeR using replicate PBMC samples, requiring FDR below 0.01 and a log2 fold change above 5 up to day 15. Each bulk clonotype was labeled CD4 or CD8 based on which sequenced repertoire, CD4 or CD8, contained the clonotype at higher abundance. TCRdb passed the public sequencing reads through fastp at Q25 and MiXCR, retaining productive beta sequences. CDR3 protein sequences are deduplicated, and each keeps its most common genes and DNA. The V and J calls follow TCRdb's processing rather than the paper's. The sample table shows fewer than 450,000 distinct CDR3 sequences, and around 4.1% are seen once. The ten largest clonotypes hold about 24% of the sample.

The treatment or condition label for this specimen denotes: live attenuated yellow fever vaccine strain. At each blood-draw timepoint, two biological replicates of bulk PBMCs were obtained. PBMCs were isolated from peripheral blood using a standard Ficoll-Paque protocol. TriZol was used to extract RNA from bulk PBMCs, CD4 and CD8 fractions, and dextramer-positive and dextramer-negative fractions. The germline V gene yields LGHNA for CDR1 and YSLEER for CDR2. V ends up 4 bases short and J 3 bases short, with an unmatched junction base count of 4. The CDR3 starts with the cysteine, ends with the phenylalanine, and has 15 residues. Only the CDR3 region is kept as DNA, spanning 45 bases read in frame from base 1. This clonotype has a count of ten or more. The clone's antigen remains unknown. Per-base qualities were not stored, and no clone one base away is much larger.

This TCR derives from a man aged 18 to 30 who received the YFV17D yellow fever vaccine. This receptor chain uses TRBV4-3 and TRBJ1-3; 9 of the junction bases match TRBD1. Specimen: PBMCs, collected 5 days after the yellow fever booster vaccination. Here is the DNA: TGCGCCAGCAGCCCGGGGACAGGGAATGGAAACACCATATATTTT. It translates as CASSPGTGNGNTIYF.